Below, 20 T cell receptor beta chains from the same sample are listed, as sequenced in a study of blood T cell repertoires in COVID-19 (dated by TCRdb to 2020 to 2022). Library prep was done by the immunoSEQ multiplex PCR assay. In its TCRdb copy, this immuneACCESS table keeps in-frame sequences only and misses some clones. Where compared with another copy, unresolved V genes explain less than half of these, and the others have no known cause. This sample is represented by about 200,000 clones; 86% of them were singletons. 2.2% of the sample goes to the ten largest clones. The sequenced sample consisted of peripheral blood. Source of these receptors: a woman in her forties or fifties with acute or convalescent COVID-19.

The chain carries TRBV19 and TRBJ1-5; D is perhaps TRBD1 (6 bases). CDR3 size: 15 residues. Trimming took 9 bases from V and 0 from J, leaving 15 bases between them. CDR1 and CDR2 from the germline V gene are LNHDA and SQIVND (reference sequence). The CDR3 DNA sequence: TGTGCCAGCTCAGGACAGATATATAGCAATCAGCCCCAGCATTTT. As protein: CASSGQIYSNQPQHF.

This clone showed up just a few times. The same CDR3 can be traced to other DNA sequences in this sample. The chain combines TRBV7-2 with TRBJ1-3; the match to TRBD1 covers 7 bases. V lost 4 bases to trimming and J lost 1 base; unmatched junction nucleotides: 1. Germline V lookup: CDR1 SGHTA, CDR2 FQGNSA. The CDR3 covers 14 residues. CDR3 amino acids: CASSSTGSGNTIYF. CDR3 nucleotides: TGTGCCAGCAGCTCGACAGGGTCTGGAAACACCATATATTTT. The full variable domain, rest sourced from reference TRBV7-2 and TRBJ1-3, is GAGVSQSPSNKVTEKGKDVELRCDPISGHTALYWYRQSLGQGLEFLIYFQGNSAPDKSGLPSDRFSAERTGGSVSTLTIQRTQQEDSAVYLCASSSTGSGNTIYFGEGSWLTVV.

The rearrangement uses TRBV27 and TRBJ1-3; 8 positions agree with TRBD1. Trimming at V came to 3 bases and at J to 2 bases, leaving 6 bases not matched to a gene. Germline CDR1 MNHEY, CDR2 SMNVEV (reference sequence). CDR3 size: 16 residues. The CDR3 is CASSLTGDFAGNTIYF. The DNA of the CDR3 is TGTGCCAGCAGTTTGACAGGGGATTTCGCTGGAAACACCATATATTTT.

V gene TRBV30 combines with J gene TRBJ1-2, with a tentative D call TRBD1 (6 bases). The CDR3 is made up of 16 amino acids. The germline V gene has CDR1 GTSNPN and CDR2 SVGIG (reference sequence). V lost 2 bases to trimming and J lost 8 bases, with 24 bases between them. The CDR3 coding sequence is TGTGCCTGGAGTACAGGGACATACGGACCCATAAAGGGCTACACCTTC. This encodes CAWSTGTYGPIKGYTF. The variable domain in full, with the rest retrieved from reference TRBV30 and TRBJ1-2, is SQTIHQWPATLVQPVGSPLSLECTVEGTSNPNLYWYRQAAGRGLQLLFYSVGIGQISSEVPQNLSASRPQDRQFILSSKKLLLSDSGFYLCAWSTGTYGPIKGYTFGSGTRLTVV.

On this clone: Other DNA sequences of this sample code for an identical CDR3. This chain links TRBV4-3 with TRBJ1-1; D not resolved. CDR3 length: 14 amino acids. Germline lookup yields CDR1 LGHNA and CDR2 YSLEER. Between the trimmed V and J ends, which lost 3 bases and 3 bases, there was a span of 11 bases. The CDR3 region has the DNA TGCGCCAGCAGCCAGTGGACCGGGGACACTGAAGCTTTCTTT. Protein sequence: CASSQWTGDTEAFF.

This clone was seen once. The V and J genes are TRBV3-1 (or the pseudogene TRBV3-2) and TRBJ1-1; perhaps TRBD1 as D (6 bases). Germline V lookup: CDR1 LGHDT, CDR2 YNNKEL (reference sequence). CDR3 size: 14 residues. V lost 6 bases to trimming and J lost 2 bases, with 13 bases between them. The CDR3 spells CASSLAGVNTEAFF. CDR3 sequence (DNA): TGTGCCAGCAGTCTGGCAGGGGTTAACACTGAAGCTTTCTTT.

CDR3: CASSPLGPSSGNTIYF. The CDR3, as DNA: TGTGCCAGCTCACCCCTGGGCCCCAGCTCTGGAAACACCATATATTTT. This rearrangement joins TRBV18 to TRBJ1-3, with D unresolved. From germline, CDR1 is KGHSH and CDR2 LQKENI. This CDR3 comprises 16 residues. Between the trimmed V and J ends, which lost 3 bases and 0 bases, there was a span of 12 bases.

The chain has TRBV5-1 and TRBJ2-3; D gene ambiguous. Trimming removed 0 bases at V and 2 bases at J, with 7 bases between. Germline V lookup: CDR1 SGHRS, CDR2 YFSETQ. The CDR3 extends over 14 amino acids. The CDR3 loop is CASSLGHLTDTQYF. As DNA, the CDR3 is TGCGCCAGCAGCTTGGGACACCTCACAGATACGCAGTATTTT. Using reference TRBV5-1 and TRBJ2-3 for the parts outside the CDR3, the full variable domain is KAGVTQTPRYLIKTRGQQVTLSCSPISGHRSVSWYQQTPGQGLQFLFEYFSETQRNKGNFPGRFSGRQFSNSRSEMNVSTLELGDSALYLCASSLGHLTDTQYFGPGTRLTVL.

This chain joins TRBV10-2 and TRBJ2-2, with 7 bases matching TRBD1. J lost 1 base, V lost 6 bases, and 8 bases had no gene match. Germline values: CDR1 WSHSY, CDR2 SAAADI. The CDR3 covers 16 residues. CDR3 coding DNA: TGCGCCAGCAGGACAGGACAGGCGGTGAACACCGGGGAGCTGTTTTTT. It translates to CASRTGQAVNTGELFF.

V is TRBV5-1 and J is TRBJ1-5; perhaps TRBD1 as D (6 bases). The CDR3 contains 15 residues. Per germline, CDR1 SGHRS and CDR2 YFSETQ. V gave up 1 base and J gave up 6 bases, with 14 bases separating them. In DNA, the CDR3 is TGCGCCAGCAGCTTGAAGCCAGGGGTCGGTCAGCCCCAGCATTTT. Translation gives CASSLKPGVGQPQHF.

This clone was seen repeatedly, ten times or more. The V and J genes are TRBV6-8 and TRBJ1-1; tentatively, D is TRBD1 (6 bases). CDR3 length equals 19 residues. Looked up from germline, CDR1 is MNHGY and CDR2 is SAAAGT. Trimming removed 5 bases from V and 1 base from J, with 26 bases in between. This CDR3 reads CASSLPAGGGEKANTEAFF. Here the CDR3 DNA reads TGTGCCAGCAGTCTACCCGCGGGAGGGGGGGAAAAGGCGAACACTGAAGCTTTCTTT.

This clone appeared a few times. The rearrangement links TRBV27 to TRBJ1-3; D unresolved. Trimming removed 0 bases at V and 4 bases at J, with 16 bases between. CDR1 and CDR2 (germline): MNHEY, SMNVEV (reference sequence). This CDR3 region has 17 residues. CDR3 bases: TGTGCCAGCAGTTTATCGGGAGGAAGAATAAAAGGAAACACCATATATTTT. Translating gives CASSLSGGRIKGNTIYF.

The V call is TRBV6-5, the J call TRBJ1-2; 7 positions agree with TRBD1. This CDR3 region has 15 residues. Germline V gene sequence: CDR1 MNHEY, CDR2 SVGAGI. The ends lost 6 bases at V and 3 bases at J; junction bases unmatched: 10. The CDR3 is CASRDPLQGYYGYTF. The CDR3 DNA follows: TGTGCCAGCAGAGACCCCCTACAGGGGTACTATGGCTACACCTTC.

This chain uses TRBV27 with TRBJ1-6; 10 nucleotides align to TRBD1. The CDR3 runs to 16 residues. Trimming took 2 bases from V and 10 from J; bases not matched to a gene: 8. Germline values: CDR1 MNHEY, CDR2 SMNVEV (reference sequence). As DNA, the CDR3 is TGTGCCAGCAGTTTAGGCCGGGACAGGGGTTCCTCACCCCTCCACTTT. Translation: CASSLGRDRGSSPLHF.

Here the CDR3 DNA reads TGCGCCAGCAGTCGGGTAGCGGGATCCGGGGAGCTGTTTTTT. This sequence encodes CASSRVAGSGELFF. The chain carries TRBV10-1 and TRBJ2-2; 8 bases map to TRBD2. In germline, CDR1 is WNHNN, CDR2 SYGVQD (reference sequence). Trimming cost V 5 bases and J 6 bases; bases outside gene matches: 5. The CDR3 totals 14 residues.

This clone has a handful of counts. The CDR3 nucleotides are TGTGCCAGCAGTTTACCGACAGGCTATGGCTACACCTTC. As protein: CASSLPTGYGYTF. J is TRBJ1-2 and V is TRBV12-3 or TRBV12-4, with a possible D match to TRBD1 (6 bases). Trimming removed 2 bases at V and 4 bases at J, with 8 bases between. The CDR3 has 13 residues.

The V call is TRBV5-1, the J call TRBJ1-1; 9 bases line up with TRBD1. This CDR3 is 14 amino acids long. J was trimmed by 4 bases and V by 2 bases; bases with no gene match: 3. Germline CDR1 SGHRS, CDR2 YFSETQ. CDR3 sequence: CASSLQGAATEAFF. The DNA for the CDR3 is TGCGCCAGCAGCTTACAGGGGGCGGCCACTGAAGCTTTCTTT.

The CDR3 bases are TGTGCCAGCTCACCGGAGCGAGAGACCCAGTACTTC. Encoded protein: CASSPERETQYF. The V and J genes are TRBV18 and TRBJ2-5; D gene unclear. Per the germline V gene, CDR1 is KGHSH and CDR2 is LQKENI. V lost 3 bases to trimming and J lost 4 bases, with 6 bases between them. The CDR3 has 12 amino acids.

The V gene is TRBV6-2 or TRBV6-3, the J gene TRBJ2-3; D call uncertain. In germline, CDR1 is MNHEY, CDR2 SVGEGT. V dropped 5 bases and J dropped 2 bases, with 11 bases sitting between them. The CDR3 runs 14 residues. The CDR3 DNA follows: TGTGCCAGCAGTGTCGGTGACTCCACAGATACGCAGTATTTT. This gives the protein CASSVGDSTDTQYF.

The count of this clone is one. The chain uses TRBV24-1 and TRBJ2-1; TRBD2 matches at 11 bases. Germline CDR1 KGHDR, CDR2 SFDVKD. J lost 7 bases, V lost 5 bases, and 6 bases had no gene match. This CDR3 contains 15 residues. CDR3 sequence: CATSGVAGGPNEQFF. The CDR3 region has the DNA TGTGCCACCAGTGGAGTAGCGGGGGGGCCGAATGAGCAGTTCTTC.